Here is one TCR beta chain with its context. Its target is not known. CDR1 is SGHRS and CDR2 is YFSETQ in the germline V gene. The trim removed 0 bases at V and 1 base at J, leaving 3 bases unmatched. This CDR3 comprises 15 residues. The sample is drawn from a study of cytomegalovirus exposure and HLA in healthy donors. The study, taken as a whole, reports: Earlier results showed most TCR beta V segments being productive about 90% or about 30% of the time.

Use of 60 Vbeta and 13 Jbeta primers characterized the PCR. This table comes from immunoSEQ multiplex PCR, and its TCRdb copy is limited to in-frame clones, with some not included. The sample includes roughly 120,000 clones, 80% of them seen just once. This receptor was obtained from a man younger than 40 in good health and CMV-seronegative. What was sequenced was PBMCs. V gene TRBV5-1 combines with J gene TRBJ2-7; 8 positions match TRBD2. For the CDR3, the DNA is TGCGCCAGCAGCTTGGCTTTAGCGGGATCCTACGAGCAGTACTTC. It is translated as CASSLALAGSYEQYF.